This entry describes one T cell receptor beta chain. Its antigen is not identified. Germline CDR1 SGHTA, CDR2 FQGTGA. V trimming: 4 bases; J trimming: 0 bases; junction bases outside the gene matches: 4. The CDR3 runs to 15 residues. This sample is drawn from a study of T cells in Graves' hyperthyroidism and ophthalmopathy. Turning to the study itself: Peripheral blood collection took place at initial diagnosis, before any treatment.

Whole-study results and caveats: The model forecast ophthalmopathy, anticipating it by a median approximately 7 months before onset.

TCR beta CDR3 regions were amplified from RNA. HTBI primers were employed in a first-round RT-PCR of the TCR CDR3. TCRdb fed the multiplex PCR reads into MiXCR, producing one record per CDR3 protein. The table has approximately 700,000 distinct CDR3 sequences, 16% seen once. Graves' hyperthyroidism showing no ophthalmopathy progression within 18 months was considered stable. PBMCs were obtained from over 8.5 ml fresh peripheral blood. The chain combines TRBV7-3 with TRBJ2-3, with 7 bases identical to TRBD1. This receptor was obtained from a man aged 18 to 29 with Graves' hyperthyroidism. The specimen was blood. CDR3 in amino acids: CASSSPTGSTDTQYF. The CDR3 region has the DNA TGTGCCAGCAGCTCACCGACAGGGAGCACAGATACGCAGTATTTT.